Listed here are 17 T cell receptor beta chains from one sample, sequenced in a study of Ad26.COV2.S vaccination and SARS-CoV-2 variants. Treatment of the sample: around 19 received Ad26.COV2.S at low or high dose, single or two shots; five or six received placebo; per-sample allocation not given. Material that was analyzed had been drawn on day 63 after the first vaccine or placebo injection. Assay: immunoSEQ multiplex PCR; the TCRdb copy retains only in-frame clones and omits some. This table has 430,000 or so clones, approximately 92% appearing once. This specimen was peripheral blood, taken in a trial of Ad26.COV2.S vaccine versus placebo. The receptors originated from a person between 18 and 60 years old who received the Ad26.COV2.S COVID-19 vaccine or a placebo.

This chain links TRBV28 with TRBJ1-4; 7 bases are shared with TRBD1. V was pared by 6 bases and J by 5 bases, with 6 bases of the junction left unmatched. The CDR3 is 14 residues long. The germline CDR1 and CDR2 sequences are MDHEN and SYDVKM. Written as DNA, the CDR3 is TGTGCCAGCAGATGGACAGGAACAAATGAAAAACTGTTTTTT. This sequence encodes CASRWTGTNEKLFF.

This clone was detected only once. The rearrangement links TRBV11-2 to TRBJ2-3; D could derive from TRBD1 or TRBD2 (6 bases each). CDR1 is SGHAT, CDR2 FQNNGV, per germline. There are 14 residues in the CDR3. Trimming took off 5 bases at V and 6 bases at J, with 15 bases between the two ends. The CDR3 region has the DNA TGTGCCAGCAGCGCACCGACGGGGGCGGATACGCAGTATTTT. Protein sequence: CASSAPTGADTQYF. Using reference TRBV11-2 and TRBJ2-3 for the parts outside the CDR3, the full variable domain is EAGVAQSPRYKIIEKRQSVAFWCNPISGHATLYWYQQILGQGPKLLIQFQNNGVVDDSQLPKDRFSAERLKGVDSTLKIQPAKLEDSAVYLCASSAPTGADTQYFGPGTRLTVL.

The chain employs TRBV6-5 and TRBJ1-1; 8 bases match TRBD1. With 7 bases clipped from V and 3 bases from J, the junction kept 1 base outside the gene matches. This CDR3 is 12 amino acids long. Germline CDR1 is MNHEY and CDR2 is SVGAGI. The DNA for the CDR3 is TGTGCCAGCAACAGGGGGGACACTGAAGCTTTCTTT. Amino acid sequence: CASNRGDTEAFF.

As for this clone: A junction boundary mismatches the germline segment, possibly from a read error. The chain couples TRBV5-4 to TRBJ1-2, with D hard to call. Germline CDR1 SGHNT, CDR2 YYREEE (reference sequence). CDR3 size: 14 residues. CDR3 loop: CASSEPGRNYGYTF. The CDR3 nucleotides are TGTGCCAGCAGCGAACCCGGAAGGAACTATGGCTACACCTTT.

The V gene is TRBV5-1, the J gene TRBJ2-1; perhaps TRBD2 as D (5 bases). Germline assignment: CDR1 SGHRS and CDR2 YFSETQ. The CDR3 length is 14 residues. V lost 0 bases to trimming and J lost 7 bases, with 11 bases between them. CDR3 region: CASSLGTGKNEQFF. The CDR3 DNA follows: TGCGCCAGCAGCTTGGGTACCGGGAAAAATGAGCAGTTCTTC.

This sequence joins TRBV19 and TRBJ1-6, with 9 bases lining up with TRBD1. Trimming at V came to 7 bases and at J to 10 bases, leaving 11 bases not matched to a gene. CDR1 and CDR2 from the germline V gene are LNHDA and SQIVND (reference sequence). This CDR3 contains 15 residues. CDR3 protein: CASKTGDRVNSPLHF. DNA for the CDR3: TGTGCCAGTAAGACTGGGGACAGGGTTAACTCACCCCTCCACTTT.

The chain employs TRBV30 and TRBJ1-5; possible D gene TRBD1, 6 bases. Trimming left V 1 base short and J 7 bases short, with 11 bases between. Germline V CDR1 and CDR2: GTSNPN, SVGIG (reference sequence). This CDR3 is built from 13 residues. The CDR3 coding sequence is TGTGCCTGGAGTGGGGCAGGGGAACAGCCCCAGCATTTT. This translates into CAWSGAGEQPQHF.

The V call is TRBV7-8, the J call TRBJ1-5, with 10 bases aligning to TRBD1. Germline lookup yields CDR1 SGHVS and CDR2 FQNEAQ. The CDR3 spans 15 residues. The junction had 3 bases not matched to a gene; V was cut back by 4 bases and J by 3 bases. The CDR3 DNA sequence: TGTGCCAGCAGCTCCGGGACAGGGGTCAATCAGCCCCAGCATTTT. This sequence encodes CASSSGTGVNQPQHF.

This clone occurred once. CDR3 DNA sequence: TGTGCCAGCAGTTTACAGGGTCAAGGTTTTGTTCAGCCCCAGCATTTT. This gives the protein CASSLQGQGFVQPQHF. The V and J genes are TRBV28 and TRBJ1-5; D might be TRBD1 (5 bases). Trimming removed 2 bases at V and 6 bases at J, with 17 bases between. The CDR3 is made up of 16 amino acids. Germline V gene lookup returns CDR1 MDHEN and CDR2 SYDVKM.

This clone was recorded a few times. The chain carries TRBV5-4 and TRBJ2-6, with D possibly TRBD1 on 6 matching bases. CDR3 size: 16 residues. CDR1 is SGHNT and CDR2 is YYREEE in the germline V gene (reference sequence). V was clipped by 5 bases and J by 1 base, with 13 bases between them. The CDR3 protein is CASRPLTGSGANVLTF. Here the CDR3 DNA reads TGTGCCAGCAGACCGCTTACAGGGTCTGGGGCCAACGTCCTGACTTTC.

J is TRBJ2-2 and V is TRBV4-2, with TRBD2 as a possible D gene (6 bases). CDR1 and CDR2 (germline): LGHNA, YNFKEQ. The V end was cut by 4 bases, the J end by 4 bases, with 31 bases between. The CDR3 has 21 residues. The chain's CDR3 is CASSPTPNIAYGGPPTGELFF. The DNA for the CDR3 is TGTGCCAGCAGCCCGACACCCAATATCGCTTACGGGGGACCGCCCACCGGGGAGCTGTTTTTT.

The rearrangement uses TRBV27 and TRBJ2-3; D remains ambiguous. Germline-derived CDR1 and CDR2 are MNHEY and SMNVEV (reference sequence). Between the trimmed V and J ends, which lost 0 bases and 4 bases, there was a span of 8 bases. CDR3 length: 14 residues. CDR3 nucleotide sequence: TGTGCCAGCAGTTTATCGCCGGCACCAGATACGCAGTATTTT. It codes for CASSLSPAPDTQYF.

The chain joins TRBV27 to TRBJ2-2; D is unclear. The CDR3 totals 14 residues. V was shortened by 1 base and J by 8 bases, with 11 bases between the two germline ends. Germline CDR1 MNHEY, CDR2 SMNVEV (reference sequence). CDR3 coding DNA: TGTGCCAGCAGTTTATGGCAGTCCGGGGGGGAGCTGTTTTTT. Protein sequence: CASSLWQSGGELFF.

The chain uses TRBV10-3 and TRBJ1-2; D perhaps matches TRBD1 (6 bases). Germline V gene data show CDR1 as ENHRY and CDR2 as SYGVKD. V was pared by 11 bases and J by 8 bases, with 21 bases between. The CDR3 consists of 13 residues. CDR3 region: CAATDRGEGGYTF. The CDR3, as DNA: TGTGCCGCTACTGATAGGGGGGAGGGAGGCTACACCTTC.

The chain recombines TRBV30 with TRBJ1-1, with D unclear. The germline V gene encodes CDR1 GTSNPN and CDR2 SVGIG (reference sequence). V shed 2 bases and J shed 1 base, with 11 bases lying between them. The CDR3 runs to 14 residues. CDR3 sequence: CAWSWEEGNTEAFF. CDR3 bases: TGTGCCTGGAGTTGGGAGGAGGGGAACACTGAAGCTTTCTTT.

J is TRBJ1-2 and V is TRBV4-3; 7 bases are shared with TRBD1. CDR1 is LGHNA, CDR2 YSLEER, per germline. V lost 3 bases, J lost 3 bases, and 7 bases stayed unmatched. The CDR3 runs to 15 residues. CDR3 residues: CASSHTDRDDYGYTF. DNA for the CDR3: TGCGCCAGCAGCCATACAGACAGGGATGACTATGGCTACACCTTC.

This sequence joins TRBV18 and TRBJ1-3, with D possibly matching TRBD1 (6 bases). V was clipped by 6 bases and J by 0 bases, with 18 bases between them. The length of the CDR3 is 17 residues. The germline V gene encodes CDR1 KGHSH and CDR2 LQKENI. CDR3 coding DNA: TGTGCCAGCTCCCGTCTTTTACAGGGAAGCTCTGGAAACACCATATATTTT. It codes for CASSRLLQGSSGNTIYF.